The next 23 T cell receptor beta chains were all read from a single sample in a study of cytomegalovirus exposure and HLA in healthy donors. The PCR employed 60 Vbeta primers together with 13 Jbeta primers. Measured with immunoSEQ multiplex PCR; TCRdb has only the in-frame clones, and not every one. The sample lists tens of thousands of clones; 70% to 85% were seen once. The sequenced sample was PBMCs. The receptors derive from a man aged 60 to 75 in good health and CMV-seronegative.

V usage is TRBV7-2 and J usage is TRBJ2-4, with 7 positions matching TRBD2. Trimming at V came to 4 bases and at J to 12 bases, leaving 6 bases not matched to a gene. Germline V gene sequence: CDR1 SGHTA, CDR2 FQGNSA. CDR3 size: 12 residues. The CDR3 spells CASSSYGGDQYF. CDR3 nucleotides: TGTGCCAGCAGCTCCTATGGGGGGGATCAGTACTTC. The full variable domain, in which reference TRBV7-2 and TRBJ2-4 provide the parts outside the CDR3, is GAGVSQSPSNKVTEKGKDVELRCDPISGHTALYWYRQSLGQGLEFLIYFQGNSAPDKSGLPSDRFSAERTGGSVSTLTIQRTQQEDSAVYLCASSSYGGDQYFGAGTRLSVL.

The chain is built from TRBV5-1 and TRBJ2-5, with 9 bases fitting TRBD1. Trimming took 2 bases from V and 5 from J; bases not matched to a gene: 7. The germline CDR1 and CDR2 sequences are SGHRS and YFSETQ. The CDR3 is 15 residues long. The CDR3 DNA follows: TGCGCCAGCAGCTTCGCACAGGGGGCTGGGGAGACCCAGTACTTC. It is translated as CASSFAQGAGETQYF.

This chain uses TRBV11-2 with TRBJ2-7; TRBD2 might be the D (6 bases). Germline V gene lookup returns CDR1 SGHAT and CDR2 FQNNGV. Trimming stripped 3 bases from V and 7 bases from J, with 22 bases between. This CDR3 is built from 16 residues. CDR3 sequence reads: CASSFGTSPLSEEQYF. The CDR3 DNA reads TGTGCCAGCAGCTTTGGGACTTCACCCCTCAGTGAGGAGCAGTACTTC.

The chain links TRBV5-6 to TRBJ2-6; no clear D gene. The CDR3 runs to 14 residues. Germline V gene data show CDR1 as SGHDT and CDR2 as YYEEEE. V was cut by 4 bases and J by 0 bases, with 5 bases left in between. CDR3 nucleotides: TGTGCCAGCAGCCACAACTCTGGGGCCAACGTCCTGACTTTC. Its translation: CASSHNSGANVLTF.

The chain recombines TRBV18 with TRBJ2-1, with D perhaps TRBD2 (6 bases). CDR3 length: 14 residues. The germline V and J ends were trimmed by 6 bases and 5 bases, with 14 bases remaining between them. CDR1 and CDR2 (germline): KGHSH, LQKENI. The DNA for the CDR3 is TGTGCCAGCTCGGCCCGGGAGTCCCACAATGAGCAGTTCTTC. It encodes CASSARESHNEQFF.

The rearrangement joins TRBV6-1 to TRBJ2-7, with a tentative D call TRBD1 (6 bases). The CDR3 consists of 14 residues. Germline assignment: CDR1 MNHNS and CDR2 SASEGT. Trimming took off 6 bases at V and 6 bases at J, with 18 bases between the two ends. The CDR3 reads CASRTYRDGVEQYF. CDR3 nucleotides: TGTGCCAGCAGGACCTACAGGGATGGAGTCGAGCAGTACTTC.

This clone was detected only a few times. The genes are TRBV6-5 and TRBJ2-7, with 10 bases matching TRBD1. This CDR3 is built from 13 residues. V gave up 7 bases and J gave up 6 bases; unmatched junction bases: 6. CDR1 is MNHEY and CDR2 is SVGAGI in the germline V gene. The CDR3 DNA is TGTGCCAGCACCGACAGGGGGCGAGGCGAGCAGTACTTC. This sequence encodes CASTDRGRGEQYF.

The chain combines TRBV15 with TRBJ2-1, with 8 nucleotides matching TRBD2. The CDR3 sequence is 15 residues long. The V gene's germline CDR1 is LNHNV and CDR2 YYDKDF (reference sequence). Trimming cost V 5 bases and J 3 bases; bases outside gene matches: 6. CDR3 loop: CATSPRTSLYNEQFF. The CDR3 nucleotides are TGTGCCACCAGCCCCCGGACTAGCCTCTACAATGAGCAGTTCTTC.

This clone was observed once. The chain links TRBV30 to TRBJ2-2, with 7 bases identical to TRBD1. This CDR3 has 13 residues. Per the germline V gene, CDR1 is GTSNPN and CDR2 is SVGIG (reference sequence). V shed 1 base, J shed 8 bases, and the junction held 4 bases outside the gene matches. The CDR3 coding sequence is TGTGCCTGGAGTGGCACAGGGGTTGGGGAGCTGTTTTTT. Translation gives CAWSGTGVGELFF.

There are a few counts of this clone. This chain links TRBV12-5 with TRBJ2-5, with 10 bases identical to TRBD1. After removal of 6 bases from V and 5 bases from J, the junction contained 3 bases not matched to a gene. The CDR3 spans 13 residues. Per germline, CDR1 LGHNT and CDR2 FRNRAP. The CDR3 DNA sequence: TGTGCTAGTGGGACAGGGGGCTTGGAGACCCAGTACTTC. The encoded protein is CASGTGGLETQYF.

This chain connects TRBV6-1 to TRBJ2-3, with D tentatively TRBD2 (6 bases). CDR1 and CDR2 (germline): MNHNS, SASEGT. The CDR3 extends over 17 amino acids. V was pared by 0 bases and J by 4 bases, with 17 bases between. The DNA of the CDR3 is TGTGCCAGCAGTGAAGCGATTATGGGGACTGCTTCAGATACGCAGTATTTT. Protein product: CASSEAIMGTASDTQYF.

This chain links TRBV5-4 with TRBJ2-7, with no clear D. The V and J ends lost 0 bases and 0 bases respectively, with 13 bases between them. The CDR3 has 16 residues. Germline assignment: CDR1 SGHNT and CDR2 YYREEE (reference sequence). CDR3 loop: CASSLGSRTGSYEQYF. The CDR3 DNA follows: TGTGCCAGCAGCTTGGGGTCTCGCACCGGCTCCTACGAGCAGTACTTC.

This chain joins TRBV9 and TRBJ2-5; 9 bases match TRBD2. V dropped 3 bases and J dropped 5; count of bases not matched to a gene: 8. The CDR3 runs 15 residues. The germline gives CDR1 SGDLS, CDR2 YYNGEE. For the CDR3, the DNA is TGTGCCAGCAGCGCCGGACTAGCGTCGGCGGAGACCCAGTACTTC. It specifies CASSAGLASAETQYF.

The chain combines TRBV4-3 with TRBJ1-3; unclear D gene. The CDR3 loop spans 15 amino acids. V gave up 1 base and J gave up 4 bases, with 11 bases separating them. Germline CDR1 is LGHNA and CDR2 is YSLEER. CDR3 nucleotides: TGCGCCAGCAGCCAAGGGGCCGGGGTCGGAAACACCATATATTTT. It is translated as CASSQGAGVGNTIYF.

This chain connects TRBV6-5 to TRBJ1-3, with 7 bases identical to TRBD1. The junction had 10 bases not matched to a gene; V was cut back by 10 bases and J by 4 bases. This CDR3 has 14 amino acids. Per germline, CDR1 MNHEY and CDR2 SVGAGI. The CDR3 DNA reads TGTGCCACCCACCTCAGGGGGGAAGGAAACACCATATATTTT. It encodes CATHLRGEGNTIYF.

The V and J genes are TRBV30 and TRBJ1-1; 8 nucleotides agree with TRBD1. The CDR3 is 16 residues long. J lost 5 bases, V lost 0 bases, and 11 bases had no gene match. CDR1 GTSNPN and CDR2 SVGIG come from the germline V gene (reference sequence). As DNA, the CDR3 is TGTGCCTGGAGTGTACGAGGGACAGGTCTCAGAACTGAAGCTTTCTTT. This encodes CAWSVRGTGLRTEAFF.

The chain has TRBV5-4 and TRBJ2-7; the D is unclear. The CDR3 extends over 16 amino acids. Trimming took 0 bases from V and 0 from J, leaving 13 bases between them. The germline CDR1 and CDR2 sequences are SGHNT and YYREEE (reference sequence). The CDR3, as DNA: TGTGCCAGCAGCTTGGGCAACCTTCCCAGCTCCTACGAGCAGTACTTC. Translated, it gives CASSLGNLPSSYEQYF.

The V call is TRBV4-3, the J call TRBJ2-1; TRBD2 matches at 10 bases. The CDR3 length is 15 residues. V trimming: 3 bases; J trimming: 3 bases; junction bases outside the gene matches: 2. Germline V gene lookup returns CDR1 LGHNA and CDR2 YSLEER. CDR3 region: CASSHGTSDYNEQFF. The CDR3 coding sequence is TGCGCCAGCAGCCACGGGACTAGCGACTACAATGAGCAGTTCTTC.

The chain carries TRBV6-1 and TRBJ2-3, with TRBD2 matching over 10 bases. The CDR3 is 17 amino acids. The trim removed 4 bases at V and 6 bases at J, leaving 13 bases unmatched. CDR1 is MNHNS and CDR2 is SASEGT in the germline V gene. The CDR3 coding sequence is TGTGCCAGCAGTGCTGGTAGCGGGGGGTTACAGGGCGATACGCAGTATTTT. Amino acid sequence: CASSAGSGGLQGDTQYF.

The CDR3 nucleotides read TGTGCCAGCAGCTTAGGAGGGGGTGGCGGAAACACCATATATTTT. It encodes CASSLGGGGGNTIYF. V gene TRBV7-2 combines with J gene TRBJ1-3; the D gene is possibly TRBD1 (6 bases). Germline lookup yields CDR1 SGHTA and CDR2 FQGNSA. The CDR3 is made up of 15 amino acids. V lost 1 base, J lost 4 bases, and 11 bases lay in between.

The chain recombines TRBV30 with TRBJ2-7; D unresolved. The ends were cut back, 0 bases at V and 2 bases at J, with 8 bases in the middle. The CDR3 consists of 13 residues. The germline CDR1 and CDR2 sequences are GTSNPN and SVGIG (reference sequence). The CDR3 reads CAWSVHVTYEQYF. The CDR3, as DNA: TGTGCCTGGAGTGTACACGTTACCTACGAGCAGTACTTC.

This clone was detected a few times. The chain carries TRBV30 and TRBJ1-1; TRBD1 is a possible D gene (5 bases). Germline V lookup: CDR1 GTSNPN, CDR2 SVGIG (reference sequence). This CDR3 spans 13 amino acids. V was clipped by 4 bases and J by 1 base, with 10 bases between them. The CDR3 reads CAWIRQTNTEAFF. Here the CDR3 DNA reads TGTGCCTGGATTAGACAGACGAACACTGAAGCTTTCTTT.

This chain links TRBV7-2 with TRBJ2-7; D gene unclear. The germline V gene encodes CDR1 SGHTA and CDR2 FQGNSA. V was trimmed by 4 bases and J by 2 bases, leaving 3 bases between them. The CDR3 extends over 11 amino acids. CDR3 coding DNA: TGTGCCAGCAGCTCCACCTACGAGCAGTACTTC. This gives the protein CASSSTYEQYF.